This entry is about one T cell receptor beta chain. Its matching antigen is unknown. Positive CCR7 selection of CD45RO-negative cells yielded the naive CD8 cells, and terminally differentiated effector memory CD45RA+ cells were excluded. Healthy adults negative for HIV, lacking recent acute infections or vaccinations, served as donors. This sample was taken from a study of shared clonotypes between healthy human individuals. Study-level findings and limits: Naive subsets generally had larger estimated richness than memory subsets. Apart from blood, nothing was sampled; tissue repertoires likely differ. It was observed that roughly 5.4% of naive CD4 clonotypes were shared across a handful of donors.

The CDR3 consists of 16 residues. The germline V gene has CDR1 MDHEN and CDR2 SYDVKM. Trimming pared 6 bases from V and 7 bases from J, leaving 24 bases between. Assay: immunoSEQ multiplex PCR; the TCRdb copy retains only in-frame clones and omits some. The sample yields 600,000 or so clones, approximately 96% seen once. The chain is built from TRBV28 and TRBJ2-5; TRBD2 might be the D (5 bases). This clonotype originated in a woman between 25 and 40 years old in good health. Input material: naive CD8+ T cells sorted from blood. CDR3 region: CASREKMASLGWTQYF. The CDR3 DNA reads as TGTGCCAGCAGGGAAAAAATGGCTAGCCTCGGATGGACCCAGTACTTC. The full variable domain, in which reference TRBV28 and TRBJ2-5 provide the parts outside the CDR3, is DVKVTQSSRYLVKRTGEKVFLECVQDMDHENMFWYRQDPGLGLRLIYFSYDVKMKEKGDIPEGYSVSREKKERFSLILESASTNQTSMYLCASREKMASLGWTQYFGPGTRLLVL.